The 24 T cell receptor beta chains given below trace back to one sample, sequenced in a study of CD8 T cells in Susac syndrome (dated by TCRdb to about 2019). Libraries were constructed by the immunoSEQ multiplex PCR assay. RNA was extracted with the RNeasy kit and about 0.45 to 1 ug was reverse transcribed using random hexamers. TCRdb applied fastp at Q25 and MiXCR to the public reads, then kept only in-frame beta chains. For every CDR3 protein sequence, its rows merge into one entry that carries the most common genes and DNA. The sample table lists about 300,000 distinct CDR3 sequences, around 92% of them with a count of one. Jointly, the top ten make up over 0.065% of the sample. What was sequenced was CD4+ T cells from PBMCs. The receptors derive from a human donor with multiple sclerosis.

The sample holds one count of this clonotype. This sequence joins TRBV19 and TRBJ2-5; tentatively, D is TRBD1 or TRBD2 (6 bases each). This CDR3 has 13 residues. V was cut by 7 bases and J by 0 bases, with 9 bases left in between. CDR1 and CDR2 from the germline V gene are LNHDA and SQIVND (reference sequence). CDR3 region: CASKRGDQETQYF. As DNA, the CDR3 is TGTGCCAGTAAGAGGGGGGACCAAGAGACCCAGTACTTC.

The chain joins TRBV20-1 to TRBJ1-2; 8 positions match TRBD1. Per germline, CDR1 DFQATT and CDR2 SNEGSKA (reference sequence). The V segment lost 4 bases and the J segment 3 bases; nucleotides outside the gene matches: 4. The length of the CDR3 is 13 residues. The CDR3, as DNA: TGCAGTGCTAAGGACAGGGTTGACTATGGCTACACCTTC. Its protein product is CSAKDRVDYGYTF.

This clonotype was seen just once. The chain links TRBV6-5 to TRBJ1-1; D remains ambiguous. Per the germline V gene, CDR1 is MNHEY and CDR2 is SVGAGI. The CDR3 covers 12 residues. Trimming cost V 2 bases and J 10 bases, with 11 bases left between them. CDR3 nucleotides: TGTGCCAGCAGTTACGGACCGACGGGAGCTTTCTTT. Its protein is CASSYGPTGAFF.

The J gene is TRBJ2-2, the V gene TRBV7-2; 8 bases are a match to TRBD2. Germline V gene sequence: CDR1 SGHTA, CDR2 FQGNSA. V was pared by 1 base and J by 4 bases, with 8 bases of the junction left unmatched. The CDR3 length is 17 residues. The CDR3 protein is CASSLGLGLGSTGELFF. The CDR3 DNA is TGTGCCAGCAGCTTAGGTTTGGGACTAGGTAGCACCGGGGAGCTGTTTTTT. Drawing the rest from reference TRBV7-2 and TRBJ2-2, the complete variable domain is GAGVSQSPSNKVTEKGKDVELRCDPISGHTALYWYRQSLGQGLEFLIYFQGNSAPDKSGLPSDRFSAERTGGSVSTLTIQRTQQEDSAVYLCASSLGLGLGSTGELFFGEGSRLTVL.

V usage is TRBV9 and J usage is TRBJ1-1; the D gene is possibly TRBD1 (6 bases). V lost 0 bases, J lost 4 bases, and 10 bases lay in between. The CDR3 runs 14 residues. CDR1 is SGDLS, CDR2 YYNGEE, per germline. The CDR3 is CASSVAEGVTEAFF. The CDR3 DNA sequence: TGTGCCAGCAGCGTAGCAGAGGGGGTCACTGAAGCTTTCTTT. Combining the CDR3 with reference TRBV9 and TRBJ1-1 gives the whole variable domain DSGVTQTPKHLITATGQRVTLRCSPRSGDLSVYWYQQSLDQGLQFLIQYYNGEERAKGNILERFSAQQFPDLHSELNLSSLELGDSALYFCASSVAEGVTEAFFGQGTRLTVV.

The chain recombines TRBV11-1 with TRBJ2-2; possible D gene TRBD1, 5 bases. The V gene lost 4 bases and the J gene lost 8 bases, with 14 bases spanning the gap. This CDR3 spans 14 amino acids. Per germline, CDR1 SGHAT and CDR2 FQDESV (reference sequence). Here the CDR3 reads CASSSAGSTGELFF. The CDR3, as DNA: TGTGCCAGCAGCTCGGCAGGGTCAACTGGGGAGCTGTTTTTT.

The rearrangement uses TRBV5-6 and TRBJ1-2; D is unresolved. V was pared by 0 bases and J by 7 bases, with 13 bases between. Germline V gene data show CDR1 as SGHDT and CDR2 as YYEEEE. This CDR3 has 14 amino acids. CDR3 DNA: TGTGCCAGCAGCTTGGAAACGAGTTCAGTTGGCTACACCTTC. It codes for CASSLETSSVGYTF.

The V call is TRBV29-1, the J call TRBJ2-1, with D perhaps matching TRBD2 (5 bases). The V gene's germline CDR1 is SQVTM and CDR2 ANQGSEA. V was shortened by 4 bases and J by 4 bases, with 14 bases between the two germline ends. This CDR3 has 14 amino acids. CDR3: CSVVSIAKYNEQFF. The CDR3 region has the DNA TGCAGCGTTGTTTCAATAGCGAAGTACAATGAGCAGTTCTTC.

DNA of the CDR3: TGTGCCAGCAGCCAAGCCCTCCTCAACACCGGGGAGCTGTTTTTT. Translated, it gives CASSQALLNTGELFF. This chain connects TRBV14 to TRBJ2-2; D not certain. V was clipped by 1 base and J by 2 bases, with 8 bases between them. Germline lookup yields CDR1 SGHDN and CDR2 FVKESK. This CDR3 has 15 residues. Looking up the rest from reference TRBV14 and TRBJ2-2 gives the full variable domain: EAGVTQFPSHSVIEKGQTVTLRCDPISGHDNLYWYRRVMGKEIKFLLHFVKESKQDESGMPNNRFLAERTGGTYSTLKVQPAELEDSGVYFCASSQALLNTGELFFGEGSRLTVL.

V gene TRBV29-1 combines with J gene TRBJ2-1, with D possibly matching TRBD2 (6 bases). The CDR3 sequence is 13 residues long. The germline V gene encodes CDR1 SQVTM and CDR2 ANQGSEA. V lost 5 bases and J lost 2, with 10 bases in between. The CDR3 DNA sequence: TGCAGCGTTAGTGCGGGGCCCTACAATGAGCAGTTCTTC. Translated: CSVSAGPYNEQFF.

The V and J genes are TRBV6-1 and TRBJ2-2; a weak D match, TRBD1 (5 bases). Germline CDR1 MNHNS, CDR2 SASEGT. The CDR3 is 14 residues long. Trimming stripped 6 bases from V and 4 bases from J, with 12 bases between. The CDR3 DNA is TGTGCCAGCAGCGGACATCTGGGCACCGGGGAGCTGTTTTTT. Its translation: CASSGHLGTGELFF.

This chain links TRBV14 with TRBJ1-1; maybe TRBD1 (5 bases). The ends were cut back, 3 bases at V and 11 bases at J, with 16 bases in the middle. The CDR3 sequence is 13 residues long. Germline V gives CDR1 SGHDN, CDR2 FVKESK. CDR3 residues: CASSHLDRLWAFF. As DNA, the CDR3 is TGTGCCAGCAGCCACTTAGACAGATTATGGGCTTTCTTT.

CDR3 residues: CASRASVKETQYF. The CDR3 region has the DNA TGTGCCAGCAGGGCTAGCGTAAAAGAGACCCAGTACTTC. The chain uses TRBV12-3 or TRBV12-4 and TRBJ2-5, with D perhaps matching TRBD2 (6 bases). Trimming stripped 6 bases from V and 3 bases from J, with 11 bases between. The CDR3 is 13 amino acids.

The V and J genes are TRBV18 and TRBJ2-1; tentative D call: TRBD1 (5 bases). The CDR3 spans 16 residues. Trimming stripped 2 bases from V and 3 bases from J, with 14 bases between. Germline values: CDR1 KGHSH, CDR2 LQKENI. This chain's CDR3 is CASSPGARQNYNEQFF. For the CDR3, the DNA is TGTGCCAGCTCACCAGGGGCGAGACAGAACTACAATGAGCAGTTCTTC.

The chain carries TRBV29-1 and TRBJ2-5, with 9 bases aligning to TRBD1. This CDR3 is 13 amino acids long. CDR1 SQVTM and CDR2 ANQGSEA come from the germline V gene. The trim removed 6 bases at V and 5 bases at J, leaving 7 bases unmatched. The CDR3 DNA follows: TGCAGCGTCCGGGACAGGGTGTATGAGACCCAGTACTTC. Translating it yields CSVRDRVYETQYF.

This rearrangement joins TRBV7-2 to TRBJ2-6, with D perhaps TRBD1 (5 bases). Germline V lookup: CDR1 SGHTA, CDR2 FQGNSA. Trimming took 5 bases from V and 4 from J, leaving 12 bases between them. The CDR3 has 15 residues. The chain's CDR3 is CASSPPQGGANVLTF. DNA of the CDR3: TGTGCCAGCAGCCCCCCCCAGGGAGGGGCCAACGTCCTGACTTTC.

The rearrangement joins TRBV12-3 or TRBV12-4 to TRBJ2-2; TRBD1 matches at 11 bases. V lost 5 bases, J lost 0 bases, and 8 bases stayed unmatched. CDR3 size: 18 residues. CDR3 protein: CASSPWDRGKANTGELFF. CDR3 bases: TGTGCCAGCAGTCCCTGGGACAGGGGGAAAGCGAACACCGGGGAGCTGTTTTTT.

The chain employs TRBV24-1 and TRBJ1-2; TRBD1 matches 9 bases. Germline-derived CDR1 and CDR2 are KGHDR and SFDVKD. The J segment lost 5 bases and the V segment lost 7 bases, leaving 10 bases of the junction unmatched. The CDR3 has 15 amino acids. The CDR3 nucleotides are TGTGCCACCAGACCGGGGGGGACAGGGACTTATGGCTACACCTTC. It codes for CATRPGGTGTYGYTF.

CDR3 DNA sequence: TGTGCCAGCAGCTTAGACGGGGGGGATTCCTACGAGCAGTACTTC. This encodes CASSLDGGDSYEQYF. The chain is built from TRBV7-2 and TRBJ2-7; 8 nucleotides align to TRBD2. The CDR3 is made up of 15 amino acids. The junction had 3 bases not matched to a gene; V was cut back by 1 base and J by 1 base. From germline, CDR1 is SGHTA and CDR2 FQGNSA.

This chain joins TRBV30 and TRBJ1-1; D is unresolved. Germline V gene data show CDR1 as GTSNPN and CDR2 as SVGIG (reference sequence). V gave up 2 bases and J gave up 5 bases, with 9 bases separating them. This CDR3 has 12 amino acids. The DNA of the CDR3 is TGTGCCTGGAGTTTTGGTTCGACTGAAGCTTTCTTT. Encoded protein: CAWSFGSTEAFF.

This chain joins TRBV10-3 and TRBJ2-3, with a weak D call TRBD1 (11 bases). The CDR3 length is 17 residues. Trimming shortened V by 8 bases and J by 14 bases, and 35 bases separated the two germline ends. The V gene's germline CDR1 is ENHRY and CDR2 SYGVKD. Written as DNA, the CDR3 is TGTGCCATCGGGACAGGGGGTTGGTTGGGGACTAGCGCTTCGACGTATTTT. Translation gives CAIGTGGWLGTSASTYF.

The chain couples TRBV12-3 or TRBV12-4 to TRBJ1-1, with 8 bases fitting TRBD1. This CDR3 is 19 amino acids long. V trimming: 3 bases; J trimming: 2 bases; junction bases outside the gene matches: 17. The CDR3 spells CASSLQSRGPRSANTEAFF. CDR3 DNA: TGTGCCAGCAGTTTGCAGTCCAGGGGGCCCCGATCCGCCAACACTGAAGCTTTCTTT.

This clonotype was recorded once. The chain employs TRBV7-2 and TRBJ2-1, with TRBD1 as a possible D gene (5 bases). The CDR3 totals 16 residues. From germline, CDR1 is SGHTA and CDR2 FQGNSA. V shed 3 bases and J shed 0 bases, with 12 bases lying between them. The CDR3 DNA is TGTGCCAGCAGCTTTGGCAGGGCCTCCTCCTACAATGAGCAGTTCTTC. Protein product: CASSFGRASSYNEQFF.

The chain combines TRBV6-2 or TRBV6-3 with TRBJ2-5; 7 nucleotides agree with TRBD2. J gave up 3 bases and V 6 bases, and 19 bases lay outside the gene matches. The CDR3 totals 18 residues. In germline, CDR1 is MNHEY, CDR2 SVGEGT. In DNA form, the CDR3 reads TGTGCCAGCAGCCGCAGTACCACCGTTGCGGGAGCCGAAGAGACCCAGTACTTC. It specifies CASSRSTTVAGAEETQYF.